This T cell receptor beta chain originates from a study of T-cell memory formation after mild COVID-19. TCRdb reanalysed the 5' RACE reads using MiXCR and keeps one entry per CDR3 protein. The sample holds 150,000 to 200,000 distinct CDR3 sequences, 16% seen once. The germline V and J ends were trimmed by 4 bases and 2 bases, with 9 bases remaining between them. The CDR3 has 14 residues. Germline loops: CDR1 SGDLS, CDR2 YYNGEE. This clonotype came up a few times. This chain joins TRBV9 and TRBJ2-2; possible D gene TRBD2, 6 bases. The sequence came from an adult woman who had mild COVID-19 (a few samples of this study predate the infection). Cell type and time point are not known. Sequencing was done on a sample of PBMCs or a T cell subset sorted from them (not recorded which). CDR3 loop: CASSIGLNTGELFF. The CDR3 DNA reads as TGTGCCAGCAGCATCGGACTAAACACCGGGGAGCTGTTTTTT.